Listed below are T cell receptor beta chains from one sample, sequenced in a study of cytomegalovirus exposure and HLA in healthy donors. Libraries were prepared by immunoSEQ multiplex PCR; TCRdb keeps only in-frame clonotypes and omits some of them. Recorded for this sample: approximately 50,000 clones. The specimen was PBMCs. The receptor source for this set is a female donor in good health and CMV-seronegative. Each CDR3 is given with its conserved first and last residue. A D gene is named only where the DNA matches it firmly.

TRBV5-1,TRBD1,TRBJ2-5,CASSWQGAEETQYF,TGCGCCAGCAGCTGGCAGGGGGCGGAAGAGACCCAGTACTTC
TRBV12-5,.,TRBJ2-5,CASGLGQYQETQYF,TGTGCTAGTGGTTTGGGGCAGTACCAAGAGACCCAGTACTTC
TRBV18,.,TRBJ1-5,CASSPSAAGLDQPQHF,TGTGCCAGCTCACCTTCGGCGGCGGGACTCGATCAGCCCCAGCATTTT
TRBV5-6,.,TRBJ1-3,CASSPGRYGNTIYF,TGTGCCAGCAGCCCGGGGAGGTATGGAAACACCATATATTTT
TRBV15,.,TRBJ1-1,CATRGGGGWDTEAFF,TGTGCCACCAGGGGCGGGGGAGGGTGGGACACTGAAGCTTTCTTT
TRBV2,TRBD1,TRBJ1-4,CASTRTGEFNEKLFF,TGTGCCAGCACACGGACAGGGGAATTTAATGAAAAACTGTTTTTT
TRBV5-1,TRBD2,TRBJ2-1,CASSAPMSGRMDNEQFF,TGCGCCAGCAGCGCGCCCATGAGCGGGAGAATGGACAATGAGCAGTTCTTC
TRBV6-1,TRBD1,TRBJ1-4,CASSEEGTGWREKLFF,TGTGCCAGCAGTGAGGAGGGGACAGGGTGGAGGGAAAAACTGTTTTTT
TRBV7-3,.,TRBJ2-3,CASSSQRDTQYF,TGTGCCAGCAGCTCGCAGCGGGATACGCAGTATTTT
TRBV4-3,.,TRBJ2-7,CASSYNIQESYEQYF,TGCGCCAGCAGCTATAACATACAGGAGTCCTACGAGCAGTACTTC
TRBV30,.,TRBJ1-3,CAWIPQWLRNTIYF,TGTGCCTGGATTCCACAGTGGCTTCGAAACACCATATATTTT
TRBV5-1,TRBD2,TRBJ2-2,CASIKGTSENTGELFF,TGCGCCAGCATCAAAGGGACTAGCGAGAACACCGGGGAGCTGTTTTTT
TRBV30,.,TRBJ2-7,CAQSTGPYEQYF,TGTGCCCAATCAACAGGGCCCTACGAGCAGTACTTC
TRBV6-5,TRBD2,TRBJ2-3,CASSYSGAGGTDTQYF,TGTGCCAGCAGTTACTCTGGAGCGGGGGGCACAGATACGCAGTATTTT
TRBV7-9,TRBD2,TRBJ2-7,CASSSSGGSGGLYEQYF,TGTGCCAGCAGCTCCTCCGGAGGATCGGGGGGGCTCTACGAGCAGTACTTC
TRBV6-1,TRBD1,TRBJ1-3,CASRDRVYSGNTIYF,TGTGCCAGCAGGGACAGGGTCTACTCTGGAAACACCATATATTTT
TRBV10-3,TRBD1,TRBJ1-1,CDFLGGQGASAFF,TGTGACTTCTTAGGAGGACAGGGTGCTTCTGCTTTCTTT
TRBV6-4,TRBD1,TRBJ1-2,CASSDAGQGYGYTF,TGTGCCAGCAGTGACGCAGGACAGGGCTATGGCTACACCTTC
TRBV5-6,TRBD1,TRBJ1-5,CASSLAGGPNQPQHF,TGTGCCAGCAGCTTGGCAGGGGGCCCCAATCAGCCCCAGCATTTT
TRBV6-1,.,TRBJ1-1,CASNGVWGTEAFF,TGTGCCAGCAACGGGGTCTGGGGCACTGAAGCTTTCTTT
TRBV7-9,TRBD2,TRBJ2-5,CASSSPPGTSALQETQYF,TGTGCCAGCAGCTCTCCTCCCGGGACTAGCGCGCTCCAAGAGACCCAGTACTTC
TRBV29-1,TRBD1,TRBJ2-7,CSVRDRGYEQYF,TGCAGCGTTCGGGACAGGGGGTACGAGCAGTACTTC
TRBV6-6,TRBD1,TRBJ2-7,CASIDRGPFSYEQYF,TGTGCCAGCATAGACAGGGGCCCGTTCTCCTACGAGCAGTACTTC
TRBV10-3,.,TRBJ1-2,CAISESASQGQDYGYTF,TGTGCCATCAGTGAGTCGGCCTCGCAAGGTCAGGACTATGGCTACACCTTC
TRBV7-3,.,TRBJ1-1,CASSPLVQLNTEAFF,TGTGCCAGCAGCCCCCTAGTCCAGTTGAACACTGAAGCTTTCTTT
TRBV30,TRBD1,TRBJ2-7,CAWIPAGTGYSYEQYF,TGTGCCTGGATTCCTGCCGGGACAGGTTATTCCTACGAGCAGTACTTC
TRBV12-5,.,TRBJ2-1,CASGYLADEQFF,TGTGCTAGTGGATACTTAGCGGATGAGCAGTTCTTC
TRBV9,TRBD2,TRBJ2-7,CASSVEAGGGYEQYF,TGTGCCAGCAGCGTAGAAGCGGGAGGGGGCTACGAGCAGTACTTC
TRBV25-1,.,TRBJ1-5,CASSDWTLNQPQHF,TGTGCCAGCAGTGACTGGACACTTAATCAGCCCCAGCATTTT
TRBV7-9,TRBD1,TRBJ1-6,CASSSWDRGRSPLHF,TGTGCCAGCAGCTCATGGGACAGGGGGCGTTCACCCCTCCACTTT
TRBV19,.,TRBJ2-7,CASSANGQIDYEQYF,TGTGCCAGTAGTGCAAATGGACAGATTGATTACGAGCAGTACTTC